This T cell receptor beta chain stems from a study of blood T cell repertoires in COVID-19. The wider study: Some COVID-19 samples were acute and others convalescent; all came from the United States, Italy and Spain.

The table lists this clone with a few counts. Authors' analysis steps: Quantification of nucleated cells was approximated via reference gene primer amplification. The data were produced by immunoSEQ multiplex PCR, yet TCRdb's version contains in-frame clones alone and is incomplete. For V, J and clone size, that table is used; D and trimming come from the DNA. The sample yields tens of thousands of clones, approximately 88% seen once. The germline V gene encodes CDR1 LNHDA and CDR2 SQIVND (reference sequence). V shed 10 bases and J shed 7 bases, with 23 bases lying between them. The CDR3 is made up of 15 amino acids.

The TCR was taken from an elderly man with active or convalescent COVID-19. This chain joins TRBV19 and TRBJ1-5; perhaps TRBD1 as D (6 bases). The specimen sequenced was peripheral blood. CDR3 nucleotides: TGTGCCACCTCCTTTTCGAACAGGGAAGGGCAGCCCCAGCATTTT. This translates into CATSFSNREGQPQHF.